This T cell receptor (beta chain) was recovered during a study of human T cells and chemical hapten exposure. Time point defined: patch test 3, about 24 weeks after DPC sensitization. Stated treatment: therapeutic diphenylcyclopropenone sensitization with weekly scalp DPC. Sample donors consisted of patients with alopecia, aged 18 to 70 years, who were suitable for DPC. As the library was built, unique molecular identifiers were attached to individual cDNA molecules. Via MiXCR, TCRdb re-called the RACE reads, giving one row per CDR3 protein. The sample carries about 110,000 distinct CDR3 sequences, around 34% recorded once. Germline V lookup: CDR1 SGHDT, CDR2 YYEEEE. The V gene end was trimmed by 1 base and the J gene end by 5 bases; junction bases not matched to a gene: 6. CDR3 size: 15 residues. This clonotype was counted a few times.

The receptor comes from a man aged 35 to 55 with alopecia areata. Some clones in this sample may be carry-over from other donors' samples. Material: whole blood, obtained in connection with sensitization to the hapten diphenylcyclopropenone (DPC). The J gene is TRBJ2-1, the V gene TRBV5-6; 7 bases map to TRBD1. The CDR3 reads CASSLSGQKNNEQFF. CDR3 in DNA: TGTGCCAGCAGCTTGTCGGGACAGAAAAACAATGAGCAGTTCTTC. The whole variable domain, remainder taken from reference TRBV5-6 and TRBJ2-1, is DAGVTQSPTHLIKTRGQQVTLRCSPKSGHDTVSWYQQALGQGPQFIFQYYEEEERQRGNFPDRFSGHQFPNYSSELNVNALLLGDSALYLCASSLSGQKNNEQFFGPGTRLTVL.